Listed below are T cell receptor beta chains from one sample, sequenced in a study of cytomegalovirus exposure and HLA in healthy donors. Profiled with immunoSEQ multiplex PCR; TCRdb holds only in-frame clones, not every one. The repertoire has approximately 220,000 clones, around nine tenths of them found once; the top ten carry roughly 1%. Sequenced material: PBMCs. All receptors come from a young woman in good health and CMV-seronegative. Both conserved end residues are part of each CDR3. D genes are given only for firm matches. Some rows mark clone size as missing; the rest say once, few, many or name a class of expanded clone.

TRBV11-2	NA	TRBJ2-3	NA	CASTHIREDSDTQYF	TGTGCCAGCACCCATATAAGGGAGGATTCAGATACGCAGTATTTT
TRBV2	NA	TRBJ2-7	NA	CASSVTVNFEAYEQYF	TGTGCCAGCAGTGTAACGGTCAATTTTGAAGCCTACGAGCAGTACTTC
TRBV5-1	NA	TRBJ2-7	NA	CASSSLSVSYEQYF	TGCGCCAGCAGCTCTCTCTCGGTTTCCTACGAGCAGTACTTC
TRBV19	NA	TRBJ2-7	NA	CASSRTDYEQYF	TGTGCCAGTAGCAGGACAGACTACGAGCAGTACTTC
TRBV30	NA	TRBJ1-5	NA	CAWGTLGGNQPQHF	TGTGCCTGGGGGACTCTCGGAGGGAATCAGCCCCAGCATTTT
TRBV7-9	NA	TRBJ1-2	NA	CASSLVPGGYTF	TGTGCCAGCAGCTTAGTTCCAGGTGGCTACACCTTC
TRBV7-8	TRBD1	TRBJ2-7	NA	CASSLPGTANTYEQYF	TGTGCCAGCAGCCTACCCGGGACAGCAAACACCTACGAGCAGTACTTC
TRBV5-6	TRBD2	TRBJ2-3	NA	CASSFLAAPDTQYF	TGTGCCAGCAGCTTTCTAGCGGCCCCAGATACGCAGTATTTT
TRBV30	TRBD1	TRBJ1-2	NA	CAWSTSGQGGYTF	TGTGCCTGGAGTACCTCCGGACAGGGCGGCTACACCTTC
TRBV30	NA	TRBJ2-1	NA	CAWGAANDNEQFF	TGTGCCTGGGGGGCGGCTAACGACAATGAGCAGTTCTTC
TRBV27	TRBD2	TRBJ2-1	NA	CASSLTSGFYNEQFF	TGTGCCAGCAGTTTGACTAGCGGATTCTACAATGAGCAGTTCTTC
TRBV6-5	NA	TRBJ1-2	few	CASQRAGNYGYTF	TGTGCCTCCCAAAGGGCAGGGAACTATGGCTACACCTTC
TRBV7-9	TRBD1	TRBJ2-7	NA	CASSFGQGVYEQYF	TGTGCCAGCAGTTTTGGACAGGGTGTCTACGAGCAGTACTTC
TRBV6-1	TRBD2	TRBJ2-3	NA	CASRLAGGTDTQYF	TGTGCCAGCAGACTAGCGGGAGGCACAGATACGCAGTATTTT
TRBV2	TRBD1	TRBJ1-3	few	CASSADRAGNTIYF	TGTGCCAGCAGCGCCGACAGGGCTGGAAACACCATATATTTT
TRBV9	NA	TRBJ1-5	NA	CASSVGPGSNQPQHF	TGTGCCAGCAGCGTAGGTCCGGGTAGCAATCAGCCCCAGCATTTT
TRBV6-1	TRBD1	TRBJ1-1	NA	CASSKTGVNTEAFF	TGTGCCAGCAGTAAGACAGGGGTAAACACTGAAGCTTTCTTT
TRBV25-1	NA	TRBJ1-1	NA	CASSGQNTEAFF	TGTGCCAGTTCAGGGCAGAACACTGAAGCTTTCTTT
TRBV7-9	NA	TRBJ2-2	few	CASRLGGFGETGELFF	TGTGCCAGCAGACTCGGGGGATTCGGGGAAACCGGGGAGCTGTTTTTT
TRBV5-1	TRBD2	TRBJ2-1	once	CASSQGLAGGPPNYNEQFF	TGCGCCAGCAGCCAAGGACTAGCGGGAGGCCCTCCCAACTACAATGAGCAGTTCTTC
TRBV30	NA	TRBJ1-3	NA	CAWSVVPGNTIYF	TGTGCCTGGTCGGTGGTTCCTGGAAACACCATATATTTT
TRBV5-1	TRBD1	TRBJ2-2	NA	CASSPTGGITRINTGELFF	TGCGCCAGCAGCCCAACAGGGGGCATCACTCGTATCAACACCGGGGAGCTGTTTTTT
TRBV2	NA	TRBJ2-5	NA	CASSEAPRTQYF	TGTGCCAGCAGTGAAGCCCCGAGGACCCAGTACTTC
TRBV5-1	TRBD1	TRBJ1-1	NA	CASSLAWTGGTVKNSEAFF	TGCGCCAGCAGCTTGGCTTGGACAGGGGGTACGGTGAAGAATTCTGAAGCTTTCTTT
TRBV6-4	TRBD2	TRBJ2-7	NA	CASRNLAGGHYEQYF	TGTGCCAGCAGGAATCTAGCGGGAGGCCACTACGAGCAGTACTTC
TRBV13	NA	TRBJ2-7	NA	CASSLTGRDGEQYF	TGTGCCAGCAGTTTGACAGGTAGGGACGGAGAGCAGTACTTC
TRBV5-4	TRBD1	TRBJ1-1	NA	CASSGTGSLRNTEAFF	TGTGCCAGCAGCGGGACAGGGTCGTTAAGGAACACTGAAGCTTTCTTT
TRBV2	TRBD2	TRBJ2-5	NA	CASSEAMTSGGQETQYF	TGTGCCAGCAGTGAAGCAATGACTAGCGGGGGACAAGAGACCCAGTACTTC
TRBV19	NA	TRBJ1-5	NA	CASNPGGNQPQHF	TGTGCCAGTAACCCAGGGGGCAATCAGCCCCAGCATTTT
TRBV9	NA	TRBJ1-3	NA	CASSVRLAGSSGNTIYF	TGTGCCAGCAGCGTCAGACTTGCCGGGAGCTCTGGAAACACCATATATTTT
TRBV19	TRBD1	TRBJ1-2	NA	CASSLISRTGNGYTF	TGTGCCAGTAGTTTAATATCCAGGACAGGGAACGGCTACACCTTC
TRBV2	TRBD2	TRBJ2-3	NA	CASIQGAGGTDTQYF	TGTGCCAGCATCCAAGGGGCGGGAGGCACAGATACGCAGTATTTT
TRBV11-3	NA	TRBJ2-7	NA	CASSLRGGEQYF	TGTGCCAGCAGCTTAAGGGGTGGCGAGCAGTACTTC
TRBV7-7	NA	TRBJ2-3	NA	CASSLGSSQVDTQYF	TGTGCCAGCAGCCTAGGGTCTTCTCAGGTGGATACGCAGTATTTT
TRBV18	TRBD1	TRBJ2-7	NA	CASSPLDRGSYEQYF	TGTGCCAGCTCACCCCTGGACAGGGGGTCCTACGAGCAGTACTTC
TRBV7-8	TRBD2	TRBJ2-7	NA	CASSLEGSGAGGSYEQYF	TGTGCCAGCAGCTTAGAAGGTTCCGGCGCGGGAGGGTCCTACGAGCAGTACTTC
TRBV5-4	TRBD2	TRBJ2-1	NA	CASTERGAYNEQFF	TGTGCCAGCACCGAGCGGGGGGCCTACAATGAGCAGTTCTTC
TRBV7-3	NA	TRBJ2-7	NA	CASSPLGGGTHEQYF	TGTGCCAGCAGCCCTTTAGGGGGAGGGACGCACGAGCAGTACTTC
TRBV6-6	TRBD2	TRBJ2-5	NA	CASSALADGETQYF	TGTGCCAGCAGTGCGCTAGCGGATGGGGAGACCCAGTACTTC
TRBV7-8	TRBD2	TRBJ2-7	NA	CASRRTLSSGPYEQYF	TGTGCCAGCAGAAGGACCCTTTCTAGCGGACCTTACGAGCAGTACTTC
TRBV19	TRBD2	TRBJ2-1	NA	CASSIPLGLAVEQFF	TGTGCCAGTAGTATTCCCCTCGGACTAGCGGTTGAGCAGTTCTTC
TRBV27	NA	TRBJ2-1	once	CASSSVGVSYNEQFF	TGTGCCAGCAGTTCGGTGGGAGTTTCCTACAATGAGCAGTTCTTC
TRBV2	TRBD2	TRBJ2-1	NA	CASTQKREVGPYNEQFF	TGTGCCAGCACCCAAAAACGGGAGGTGGGTCCCTACAATGAGCAGTTCTTC
TRBV12-5	TRBD1	TRBJ2-2	NA	CASGPRQGGVTGELFF	TGTGCTAGTGGTCCCCGACAGGGGGGAGTCACCGGGGAGCTGTTTTTT
TRBV6-1	TRBD1	TRBJ1-5	NA	CASSETGAVGNQPQHF	TGTGCCAGCAGTGAGACAGGGGCGGTTGGCAATCAGCCCCAGCATTTT
TRBV28	TRBD1	TRBJ2-7	once	CASSEPGQGSYEQYF	TGTGCCAGCAGTGAGCCGGGACAGGGGTCCTACGAGCAGTACTTC
TRBV5-5	TRBD1	TRBJ1-2	NA	CASSWGQGESYGYTF	TGTGCCAGCAGCTGGGGACAGGGAGAGAGCTATGGCTACACCTTC
TRBV11-2	TRBD1	TRBJ1-3	once	CASSSRAGGAGNTIYF	TGTGCCAGCAGCTCAAGAGCAGGGGGCGCTGGAAACACCATATATTTT
TRBV19	TRBD1	TRBJ2-1	once	CASTYRGVYNEQFF	TGTGCCAGTACTTACAGGGGGGTTTACAATGAGCAGTTCTTC
TRBV15	NA	TRBJ2-3	NA	CATSRRDFFTDTQYF	TGTGCCACCAGCAGGCGGGACTTTTTCACAGATACGCAGTATTTT
TRBV6-1	NA	TRBJ1-4	NA	CASSEERRVIGEKLFF	TGTGCCAGCAGTGAAGAGCGCAGGGTAATAGGAGAAAAACTGTTTTTT
TRBV30	NA	TRBJ2-5	NA	CAWSVRGPRTARMGQYF	TGTGCCTGGAGTGTACGAGGGCCGCGGACGGCTAGAATGGGCCAGTACTTC
TRBV19	NA	TRBJ2-2	NA	CASRPTDTGELFF	TGTGCCAGTAGACCGACAGACACCGGGGAGCTGTTTTTT
TRBV5-6	NA	TRBJ1-2	NA	CASSPVGLVHGYTF	TGTGCCAGCAGCCCAGTCGGACTGGTTCATGGCTACACCTTC
TRBV5-1	TRBD1	TRBJ1-1	NA	CASSLRRTGGRTEAFF	TGCGCCAGCAGCTTGCGGCGGACAGGGGGCCGAACTGAAGCTTTCTTT